The 14 T cell receptor delta chains below were found in one sample sequenced in a study of DNA immune sequencing with unique molecular identifiers. All 8 TRDV and 4 TRDJ genes were targeted in 32-plex amplification of genomic DNA. The library had 12-nucleotide UMIs introduced over around 3 barcoding cycles, then a second adapter PCR. TCRdb reprocessed the multiplex PCR reads through CATT. The repertoire holds some 2,500 delta-chain clones, with roughly 13% as singletons. The sample taken for sequencing was gamma-delta T cells from PBMCs. The origin of the receptors is a human donor in good health.

To note about this clone: A far bigger clonotype differs at one base, so this is likely a read error. The chain is built from TRDV2 and TRDJ3; the D gene is possibly TRDD3 (5 bases). From germline, CDR1 is GEAIGNYY and CDR2 EKD. The CDR3 has 19 amino acids. V gave up 0 bases and J gave up 0 bases, with 14 bases separating them. The CDR3, as DNA: TGTGCCTGTGACACCGGCTGGGTGAACAGCTCCTGGGACACCCGACAGATGTTTTTC. Its translation: CACDTGWVNSSWDTRQMFF.

This clone has a handful of counts. The TCRdb record carries a much larger clone's protein, which differs from this DNA's translation at residue 13; a read error is the likely cause, and the protein listed here is the DNA translation. The chain is built from TRDV2 and TRDJ1; 8 bases line up with TRDD3. V lost 0 bases to trimming and J lost 4 bases; unmatched junction nucleotides: 18. CDR3 length equals 19 residues. Germline lookup yields CDR1 GEAIGNYY and CDR2 EKD. In nucleotides, the CDR3 is TGTGCCTGTGACACCGTTATAGGCACTGGGGGCCCCCAAGACGATAAACTCATCTTT. This encodes CACDTVIGTGGPQDDKLIF.

As to this clone: This likely stems from a read error, as it lies one base from a far larger clone. No call was made for the V gene; the J gene is TRDJ1; no DNA check was done on the table's D call, TRDD3. The CDR3 spans 18 residues. CDR3 amino acids: CACDTLLGDTSYTDKLIF. The DNA of the CDR3 is TGTGCCTGTGACACGCTACTGGGGGATACGTCGTACACCGATAAACTCATCTTC.

Within the sample, this clone is large. Other DNA sequences in this sample translate to the same CDR3. The chain recombines TRDV2 with TRDJ1, with TRDD3 matching 7 bases. The ends lost 3 bases at V and 2 bases at J; junction bases unmatched: 11. Germline V gives CDR1 GEAIGNYY, CDR2 EKD. The length of the CDR3 is 16 residues. CDR3 bases: TGTGCCTGTGACTCCCTGGGGGGCATACTTACCGATAAACTCATCTTT. Translated: CACDSLGGILTDKLIF.

This clone has a handful of counts. This is likely an artifact of a read error, given a far larger clone one base away. The chain employs TRDV2 and TRDJ1, with 10 bases matching TRDD3. The V gene end was trimmed by 6 bases and the J gene end by 3 bases; junction bases not matched to a gene: 15. This CDR3 region has 17 residues. CDR1 and CDR2 (germline): GEAIGNYY, EKD. The CDR3 nucleotides are TGTGCCTGTTTCCTGCTTTGGACCGGGGGATACGCCGATAAACTCATCTTT. This translates into CACFLLWTGGYADKLIF.

This clone rates as medium-sized. The rearrangement uses TRDV2 and TRDJ3, with 10 bases matching TRDD3. Germline values: CDR1 GEAIGNYY, CDR2 EKD. V lost 0 bases, J lost 1 base, and 8 bases stayed unmatched. The CDR3 runs 20 residues. CDR3 amino acids: CACDTVGLGDSSWDTRQMFF. DNA for the CDR3: TGTGCCTGTGACACCGTCGGCCTGGGGGATAGTTCCTGGGACACCCGACAGATGTTTTTC.

Concerning this clone: This could be a read error, since a much larger clone is one nucleotide away. This chain connects TRDV2 to TRDJ3, with 13 bases fitting TRDD3. CDR1 is GEAIGNYY and CDR2 is EKD in the germline V gene. This CDR3 region has 23 residues. The DNA of the CDR3 is TGTGCCTGTGACACCGTAAGGACTGGGGGATACGGGGTTAGCTCCTGGGACACCCGACAGGTGTTTTTC. It yields the protein CACDTVRTGGYGVSSWDTRQVFF.

This clone is labeled as medium-sized. This chain links TRDV2 with TRDJ1, with 12 bases aligning to TRDD3. The CDR3 has 17 amino acids. Looked up from germline, CDR1 is GEAIGNYY and CDR2 is EKD. With V trimmed by 3 bases and J by 0 bases, 7 bases remained unmatched. For the CDR3, the DNA is TGTGCCTGTGACTCCCTACTGGGGGATACCCACACCGATAAACTCATCTTT. Encoded protein: CACDSLLGDTHTDKLIF.

The V gene is TRDV1, the J gene TRDJ1; 7 bases match TRDD3. TCRdb offers no J gene call, so here the DNA was matched to germline to obtain one. V lost 4 bases, J lost 10 bases, and 36 bases stayed unmatched. This CDR3 has 22 amino acids. Looked up from germline, CDR1 is TSWWSYY and CDR2 is QGS. The CDR3 DNA follows: TGTGCTCTTGGGGGGTCTACCCCTCTCCTTCGAAGGGCTGGGGGGCGTGGGAGGACACTCATCTTT. Translation: CALGGSTPLLRRAGGRGRTLIF.

This chain connects TRDV1 to TRDJ1; TRDD3 matches at 8 bases. The CDR3 length is 17 residues. V was clipped by 0 bases and J by 5 bases; unmatched bases: 11. Germline lookup yields CDR1 TSWWSYY and CDR2 QGS. In nucleotides, the CDR3 is TGTGCTCTTGGGGAACTTATTGGGGGATCCCAGTATGATAAACTCATCTTT. Protein: CALGELIGGSQYDKLIF.

This clone came up a few times. The junction and the germline gene differ at one end; a read error may be behind it. Other DNA sequences of this sample code for an identical CDR3. V is TRDV3 and J is TRDJ1, with a weak D call TRDD3 (6 bases). The length of the CDR3 is 16 residues. CDR1 and CDR2 from the germline V gene are TVYSNPD and GDNSRS (reference sequence). The DNA for the CDR3 is TGTGCCTTCGCCTCTTTTGGGTGGGGGTTGCACGATAAACTCATCTTC. Translation gives CAFASFGWGLHDKLIF.

By its share, this clone is large (0.1 to 1%). The V gene is TRDV2, the J gene TRDJ1; 10 bases line up with TRDD3. The CDR3 is made up of 19 amino acids. J gave up 0 bases and V 3 bases, and 15 bases lay outside the gene matches. Germline loops: CDR1 GEAIGNYY, CDR2 EKD. The CDR3: CACDPLSTGGFKYTDKLIF. DNA for the CDR3: TGTGCCTGTGACCCCCTCTCTACTGGGGGATTTAAATACACCGATAAACTCATCTTT.

Concerning this clone itself: Only one base separates this from a far larger clonotype, so it likely reflects a read error. The V call is TRDV1, the J call TRDJ1, with TRDD3 identical over 12 bases. TCRdb is silent on the J gene; assignment here came from matching the DNA to germline. Germline CDR1 is TSWWSYY and CDR2 is QGS. CDR3 length equals 23 residues. The CDR3 DNA is TGTGCTCTTGGGGAACTAAAACTTATCCCCACTGGGGGATACCAACACCGGACCGGTAAACTCATCTTT. Its protein product is CALGELKLIPTGGYQHRTGKLIF.

Here the J gene is TRDJ1 and the V gene is not called; the table's TRDD3 call for D was not verified on the DNA. The CDR3 is made up of 14 amino acids. CDR3 sequence: CAATVWGMADKLIF. The CDR3 DNA sequence: TGTGCAGCAACCGTTTGGGGGATGGCCGATAAACTCATCTTT.